One TCR beta chain is described in this entry. Profiling relied on immunoSEQ multiplex PCR, and the TCRdb table lists in-frame clones only, not all of them. Of roughly 180,000 clones detected, about 85% appear once; the ten largest clones hold roughly 6%. Germline CDR1 SQVTM, CDR2 ANQGSEA. The CDR3 consists of 12 residues. V was pared by 7 bases and J by 4 bases, with 3 bases of the junction left unmatched. This sample was taken from a study of blood T cell repertoires in COVID-19. This rearrangement joins TRBV29-1 to TRBJ2-1; 8 bases align to TRBD1. The sequenced material came from PBMCs or T cells enriched from blood (not recorded which). The TCR originated in a middle-aged woman with acute COVID-19. CDR3 DNA: TGCAGCGCTGGACAGGGATACAATGAGCAGTTCTTC. It encodes CSAGQGYNEQFF.